The T cell receptor (beta chain) described here comes from a study of blood T cell repertoires in COVID-19. Study as a whole: Sites in the United States, Italy and Spain provided acute and convalescent COVID-19 samples. PBMCs, B-cell-depleted T cells, or T cells were the source of the cDNA or gDNA that made up the material.

Germline CDR1 and CDR2: KGHSH and LQKENI. CDR3 length equals 15 residues. V lost 3 bases, J lost 2 bases, and 14 bases lay in between. Per the original data handling: Cell counts per sample came from amplifying reference gene primers. Here immunoSEQ multiplex PCR was the method, and the copy in TCRdb shows in-frame clones only, minus some. The V and J calls and clone size come from that table; D and trimming were worked out from the DNA. The sample consists of about 150,000 clones, 90% of them appearing once. The receptor's source is a middle-aged man with acute or convalescent COVID-19. The material sequenced was peripheral blood. V gene TRBV18 combines with J gene TRBJ2-7, with D possibly matching TRBD2 (7 bases). The CDR3 DNA is TGTGCCAGCTCACCGGGGGCGGGGGCCCCCTACGAGCAGTACTTC. This gives the protein CASSPGAGAPYEQYF.